This record concerns one T cell receptor (beta chain) sequence. This sample is drawn from a study of T cell changes during pregnancy in multiple sclerosis. The germline V gene encodes CDR1 SSHAT and CDR2 FNYEAQ (reference sequence). This CDR3 has 15 residues. The protocol was immunoSEQ multiplex PCR, while the TCRdb copy is restricted to in-frame clones and leaves out a portion. This sample has 85,000 to 90,000 clones, with 85% to 95% found just once. The chain recombines TRBV7-7 with TRBJ2-3, with D maybe TRBD1 (7 bases). The sequence derives from a female donor in good health, enrolled as a control in a pregnancy study. This material consisted of peripheral blood, taken after pregnancy. For the CDR3, the DNA is TGTGCTAGCGGACCAACAGGGGATCCTTCAGATACGCAGTATTTT. It is translated as CASGPTGDPSDTQYF.